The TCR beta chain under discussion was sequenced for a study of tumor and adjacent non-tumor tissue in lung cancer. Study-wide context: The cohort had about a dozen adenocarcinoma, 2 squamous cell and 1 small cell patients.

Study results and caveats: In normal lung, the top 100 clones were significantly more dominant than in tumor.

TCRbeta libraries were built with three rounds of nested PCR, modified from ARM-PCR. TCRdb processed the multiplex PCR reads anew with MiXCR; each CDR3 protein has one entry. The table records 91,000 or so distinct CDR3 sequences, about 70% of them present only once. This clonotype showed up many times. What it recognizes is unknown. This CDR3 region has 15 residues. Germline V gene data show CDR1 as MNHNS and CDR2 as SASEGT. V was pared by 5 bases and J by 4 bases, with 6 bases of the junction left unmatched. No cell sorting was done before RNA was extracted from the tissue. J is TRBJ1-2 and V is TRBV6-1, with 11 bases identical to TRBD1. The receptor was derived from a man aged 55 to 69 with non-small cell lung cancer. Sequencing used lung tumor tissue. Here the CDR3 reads CASSLDRGRAYGYTF. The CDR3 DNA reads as TGTGCCAGCAGTTTGGACAGGGGGCGCGCCTATGGCTACACCTTC.